This T cell receptor beta chain originates from a study of blood T cell repertoires in COVID-19. The wider study: Sites in the United States, Italy and Spain provided acute and convalescent COVID-19 samples.

Trimming stripped 0 bases from V and 0 bases from J, with 11 bases between. Germline V gene lookup returns CDR1 LNHNV and CDR2 YYDKDF (reference sequence). The CDR3 runs 16 residues. Study processing details: Reference gene primers were amplified, and this amplification served to estimate nucleated cell counts. The repertoire was sequenced with immunoSEQ multiplex PCR; TCRdb's copy has only in-frame clones and lacks some. Clone size and V and J calls were adopted from that table, with D and trimming inferred from the DNA. Altogether about 480,000 clones are present, 80% to 90% being singletons, with the ten largest covering approximately 8.3%. Enrollees, about 18 to 95 years old, lived in 25 or so US areas. Two negative PCRs, clearance, or symptom resolution characterized the recovered Cohort 3 donors.

V is TRBV15 and J is TRBJ1-2; no clear D gene. The sequence was obtained from a woman in her sixties or seventies who had recovered from COVID-19. Sequencing input: PBMCs or T cells enriched from blood (not recorded which). The CDR3 region is CATSRDRGRTNYGYTF. In DNA form, the CDR3 reads TGTGCCACCAGCAGAGATCGAGGGCGAACTAACTATGGCTACACCTTC.